This T cell receptor (beta chain) derives from a study of T cell repertoires in cytomegalovirus infection. One entry per CDR3 protein results from TCRdb running MiXCR on the reads. Found here are about 570,000 distinct CDR3 sequences, under 45% of them singletons; the top ten hold 48%. CDR1 and CDR2 (germline): LGHNA, YSLEER. Trimming left V 4 bases short and J 2 bases short, with 21 bases between. This CDR3 has 18 residues. This clonotype was seen a handful of times. Its specificity is unknown. The receptor was derived from a human donor in good health (CMV status not recorded). Some clones in this sample may be carry-over from other donors' samples. Sequencing used cultured PBMCs, obtained from culture after CMV antigen stimulation. V gene TRBV4-3 combines with J gene TRBJ2-1, with D possibly TRBD1 on 6 matching bases. CDR3 DNA sequence: TGCGCCAGCAGCCCCGGGACATATCATATCGCTGCCTACAATGAGCAGTTCTTC. Translation gives CASSPGTYHIAAYNEQFF.